The rows below give T cell receptor beta chains drawn from one sample of a study of T cell responses to AZD1222 COVID-19 vaccine. Generated by immunoSEQ multiplex PCR, the TCRdb table keeps only in-frame clones and is missing some. The sample has around 120,000 clones; around 88% are singletons. The sample in question was peripheral blood, obtained 28 days after the second AZD1222 dose. Receptors originate from an adult who received the AZD1222 COVID-19 vaccine. The CDR3 runs from the conserved cysteine through the conserved F or W. Each record gives: clone size, D gene, V gene, J gene, CDR3 protein, CDR3 DNA. The D gene is left open where the match is weak. Only some rows state a clone size, as once, few, many or a class for expanded clones.

-	-	TRBV29-1	TRBJ2-2	CSATTSPGELFF	TGCAGCGCCACCACTAGTCCCGGGGAGCTGTTTTTT
-	-	TRBV14	TRBJ1-6	CASSQRVGSPLHF	TGTGCCAGCAGCCAAAGAGTGGGGTCACCCCTCCACTTT
-	TRBD2	TRBV9	TRBJ2-5	CASSVSLAGAYQETQYF	TGTGCCAGCAGCGTGAGCCTAGCGGGGGCATACCAAGAGACCCAGTACTTC
-	-	TRBV15	TRBJ2-1	CATSIEDWGNEQFF	TGTGCCACCAGCATCGAGGACTGGGGCAATGAGCAGTTCTTC
-	TRBD2	TRBV4-3	TRBJ2-2	CASSRAGGATGELFF	TGCGCCAGCAGCAGAGCGGGGGGGGCCACCGGGGAGCTGTTTTTT
-	-	TRBV15	TRBJ2-7	CATSHISYEQYF	TGTGCCACCAGCCACATCTCCTACGAGCAGTACTTC
-	TRBD1	TRBV10-3	TRBJ1-1	CAISEGRGDRVPTEAFF	TGTGCCATCAGTGAAGGGAGGGGCGACAGGGTCCCCACTGAAGCTTTCTTT
-	-	TRBV7-6	TRBJ2-3	CASSLVLSRVRGDTQYF	TGTGCCAGCAGCTTAGTATTGAGTCGGGTTCGCGGAGATACGCAGTATTTT
-	TRBD1	TRBV6-2/TRBV6-3	TRBJ2-7	CASSYLDRGPYEQYF	TGTGCCAGCAGTTACCTTGACAGGGGGCCCTACGAGCAGTACTTC
-	TRBD2	TRBV7-2	TRBJ2-5	CASSLDVTSGGQYF	TGTGCCAGCAGCTTAGACGTTACTAGCGGGGGGCAGTACTTC
few	TRBD1	TRBV4-1	TRBJ2-7	CASSFRDRGYEQYF	TGCGCCAGCAGCTTCCGGGACAGGGGCTACGAGCAGTACTTC
-	-	TRBV7-9	TRBJ2-7	CASSLAGALYEQYF	TGTGCCAGCAGCTTAGCCGGGGCCCTTTACGAGCAGTACTTC
-	TRBD1	TRBV19	TRBJ2-2	CASSLNSGTGIVGELFF	TGTGCCAGTAGTCTGAATTCCGGGACAGGGATAGTTGGGGAGCTGTTTTTT
-	TRBD1	TRBV23-1	TRBJ2-7	CASSRRPGQGELVSSYEQYF	TGCGCCAGCAGTCGCCGGCCGGGACAGGGTGAATTGGTTAGTTCTTACGAGCAGTACTTC
once	TRBD2	TRBV7-2	TRBJ2-4	CASSSSGILGNIQYF	TGTGCCAGCAGCTCTAGCGGGATTTTGGGAAACATTCAGTACTTC
-	TRBD1	TRBV7-2	TRBJ2-3	CASSPGTGGTTDTQYF	TGTGCCAGCAGCCCGGGGACAGGGGGGACCACAGATACGCAGTATTTT
-	TRBD1	TRBV9	TRBJ1-2	CASSVGGRGGYGYTF	TGTGCCAGCAGCGTAGGAGGCAGGGGGGGATATGGCTACACCTTC
-	TRBD1	TRBV6-5	TRBJ1-2	CASSRNRGPGYTF	TGTGCCAGCAGTAGAAACAGGGGGCCTGGCTACACCTTC
-	TRBD1	TRBV4-1	TRBJ2-2	CASSQEGQGANTGELFF	TGCGCCAGCAGCCAAGAGGGACAGGGGGCGAACACCGGGGAGCTGTTTTTT
-	TRBD1	TRBV11-3	TRBJ2-7	CASSPQDPGQATYEQYF	TGTGCCAGCAGCCCCCAAGATCCGGGACAGGCCACCTACGAGCAGTACTTC
-	-	TRBV4-1	TRBJ2-6	CASSPNPPGANVLTF	TGCGCCAGCAGCCCCAACCCCCCTGGGGCCAACGTCCTGACTTTC
-	TRBD2	TRBV7-3	TRBJ2-1	CASSRHSGGNNEQFF	TGTGCCAGCAGCCGACATAGCGGGGGGAACAATGAGCAGTTCTTC
-	TRBD1	TRBV28	TRBJ2-7	CASRSGQGAVEQYF	TGTGCCAGCAGATCGGGACAGGGGGCCGTCGAGCAGTACTTC
-	-	TRBV30	TRBJ2-3	CAWSVPRDTDTQYF	TGTGCCTGGAGTGTACCCAGAGACACAGATACGCAGTATTTT
-	-	TRBV23-1	TRBJ2-7	CASSQSGPPEQYF	TGCGCCAGCAGTCAATCGGGTCCCCCCGAGCAGTACTTC
-	-	TRBV4-1	TRBJ1-3	CASSRGGVILSGNTIYF	TGCGCCAGCAGCAGAGGTGGCGTAATCCTCTCTGGAAACACCATATATTTT